Shown below are 24 T cell receptor beta chains from a single sample sequenced in a study of cytomegalovirus exposure and HLA in healthy donors. 60 Vbeta and 13 Jbeta primers were used in PCR. TCRdb's table, derived via immunoSEQ multiplex PCR, lists solely in-frame clones and lacks some. The sample contains 55,000 to 85,000 clones, 75% to 90% of which appear only once. The sequenced material came from PBMCs. The receptor source for this set is a woman between 25 and 40 years old in good health and CMV-seronegative.

This chain uses TRBV10-3 with TRBJ2-1, with D perhaps matching TRBD1 (6 bases). V lost 4 bases and J 1 base, leaving 11 bases between the germline ends. Germline values: CDR1 ENHRY, CDR2 SYGVKD. The CDR3 totals 15 residues. The CDR3 DNA reads TGTGCCATCAGTGCTACAGGGAATTCCTACAATGAGCAGTTCTTC. It yields the protein CAISATGNSYNEQFF.

This chain links TRBV7-9 with TRBJ2-7; 11 nucleotides align to TRBD1. CDR1 and CDR2 (germline): SEHNR, FQNEAQ (reference sequence). There are 14 residues in the CDR3. The trim removed 3 bases at V and 5 bases at J, leaving 3 bases unmatched. The CDR3 loop reads CASSLGDRGNEQYF. The CDR3 DNA follows: TGTGCCAGCAGCTTGGGGGACAGGGGGAACGAGCAGTACTTC.

The chain has TRBV27 and TRBJ2-1; TRBD2 matches 10 bases. The trim removed 0 bases at V and 4 bases at J, leaving 3 bases unmatched. The germline CDR1 and CDR2 sequences are MNHEY and SMNVEV (reference sequence). The CDR3 sequence is 16 residues long. The CDR3 protein is CASSLSGTSVYNEQFF. The CDR3 region has the DNA TGTGCCAGCAGTTTATCCGGGACTAGCGTGTACAATGAGCAGTTCTTC.

CDR3 coding DNA: TGTGCCAGCAGTCTTGGGACAGGGGGTTACAATGAGCAGTTCTTC. Protein sequence: CASSLGTGGYNEQFF. The rearrangement joins TRBV6-1 to TRBJ2-1; 11 bases agree with TRBD1. CDR1 MNHNS and CDR2 SASEGT come from the germline V gene. V lost 5 bases and J lost 4; bases outside the gene matches: 4. This CDR3 has 15 residues.

The CDR3 sequence is CATTRLGGGETQYF. For the CDR3, the DNA is TGTGCCACCACCCGCCTAGGAGGTGGGGAGACCCAGTACTTC. V and J are TRBV15 and TRBJ2-5, with D maybe TRBD2 (5 bases). The CDR3 is made up of 14 amino acids. In germline, CDR1 is LNHNV, CDR2 YYDKDF (reference sequence). V gave up 7 bases and J gave up 5 bases, with 17 bases separating them.

J is TRBJ1-5 and V is TRBV6-1; 8 bases align to TRBD1. The CDR3 runs to 15 residues. The V gene's germline CDR1 is MNHNS and CDR2 SASEGT. The V segment lost 9 bases and the J segment 1 base; nucleotides outside the gene matches: 8. The CDR3 here is CARFWDRISNQPQHF. The DNA for the CDR3 is TGTGCCAGGTTCTGGGACAGGATCAGCAATCAGCCCCAGCATTTT.

The chain joins TRBV4-2 to TRBJ1-3; D gene ambiguous. From germline, CDR1 is LGHNA and CDR2 YNFKEQ. Trimming took off 0 bases at V and 1 base at J, with 4 bases between the two ends. The CDR3 loop spans 14 amino acids. The CDR3 here is CASSQDRSGNTIYF. The CDR3 DNA sequence: TGTGCCAGCAGCCAAGACAGGTCTGGAAACACCATATATTTT.

V is TRBV2 and J is TRBJ1-1, with TRBD1 matching 7 bases. The CDR3 spans 14 residues. In germline, CDR1 is SNHLY, CDR2 FYNNEI. The ends lost 4 bases at V and 3 bases at J; junction bases unmatched: 5. This CDR3 reads CASSAQGIDTEAFF. The CDR3 DNA sequence: TGTGCCAGCAGTGCACAGGGGATAGACACTGAAGCTTTCTTT.

Note on this clone: Mismatch with germline at one junction end may stem from a read error. The gene calls are TRBV4-1 and TRBJ2-2; 8 nucleotides line up with TRBD2. Germline V gene sequence: CDR1 MGHRA, CDR2 YSYEKL. The CDR3 runs 16 residues. This CDR3 is CTSSQPGTSLSGELFF. CDR3 in DNA: TGCACCAGCAGCCAACCTGGGACTAGTCTTTCCGGGGAGCTGTTTTTT.

The V gene is TRBV13, the J gene TRBJ2-3; D unclear. V lost 4 bases and J 2 bases, leaving 7 bases between the germline ends. Germline V CDR1 and CDR2: PRHDT, FYEKMQ (reference sequence). CDR3 length: 13 residues. The CDR3 region has the DNA TGTGCCAGCAGCTCGGGTGACACAGATACGCAGTATTTT. It is translated as CASSSGDTDTQYF.

V gene TRBV28 combines with J gene TRBJ2-7, with D perhaps TRBD2 (6 bases). Trimming shortened V by 9 bases and J by 3 bases, and 18 bases separated the two germline ends. The CDR3 has 14 residues. CDR1 MDHEN and CDR2 SYDVKM come from the germline V gene. This chain's CDR3 is CASCPGGSFYEQYF. The CDR3 DNA follows: TGTGCCAGTTGCCCCGGGGGTTCCTTCTACGAGCAGTACTTC.

The V gene is TRBV11-2, the J gene TRBJ2-1; 7 positions match TRBD2. The germline V gene has CDR1 SGHAT and CDR2 FQNNGV. J lost 3 bases, V lost 1 base, and 9 bases had no gene match. The CDR3 extends over 17 amino acids. CDR3 nucleotide sequence: TGTGCCAGCAGCTTAGGGCGGGGCGGGAGTTACTACAATGAGCAGTTCTTC. This encodes CASSLGRGGSYYNEQFF.

This chain uses TRBV7-8 with TRBJ1-2; perhaps TRBD1 as D (6 bases). The CDR3 spans 20 residues. In germline, CDR1 is SGHVS, CDR2 FQNEAQ. The germline V and J ends were trimmed by 5 bases and 1 base, with 29 bases remaining between them. This CDR3 is CASSGAEPLVGQKNNYGYTF. CDR3 sequence (DNA): TGTGCCAGCAGCGGTGCGGAACCTCTTGTCGGACAGAAAAATAACTATGGCTACACCTTC.

The chain couples TRBV6-6 to TRBJ1-6, with D tentatively TRBD1 (5 bases). CDR1 is MNHNY and CDR2 is SVGAGI in the germline V gene (reference sequence). The CDR3 consists of 16 residues. Trimming stripped 8 bases from V and 0 bases from J, with 14 bases between. The CDR3 DNA reads TGTGCCAGCCACAGGCAATCGAGCTCCTATAATTCACCCCTCCACTTT. This sequence encodes CASHRQSSSYNSPLHF.

The rearrangement links TRBV7-2 to TRBJ2-7, with a possible D match to TRBD1 (5 bases). Per the germline V gene, CDR1 is SGHTA and CDR2 is FQGNSA. The CDR3 has 11 amino acids. Between the trimmed V and J ends, which lost 10 bases and 4 bases, there was a span of 11 bases. CDR3 loop: CATFQGYEQYF. In nucleotides, the CDR3 is TGTGCCACCTTCCAGGGTTACGAGCAGTACTTC.

This chain joins TRBV5-1 and TRBJ2-1, with TRBD2 identical over 13 bases. This CDR3 spans 14 amino acids. With V trimmed by 3 bases and J by 8 bases, 2 bases remained unmatched. Germline lookup yields CDR1 SGHRS and CDR2 YFSETQ. This CDR3 is CASSYGLAGDEQFF. In DNA, the CDR3 is TGCGCCAGCAGCTACGGACTAGCGGGAGATGAGCAGTTCTTC. Variable domain in full (rest from reference TRBV5-1 and TRBJ2-1): KAGVTQTPRYLIKTRGQQVTLSCSPISGHRSVSWYQQTPGQGLQFLFEYFSETQRNKGNFPGRFSGRQFSNSRSEMNVSTLELGDSALYLCASSYGLAGDEQFFGPGTRLTVL.

The chain has TRBV29-1 and TRBJ1-1; TRBD1 is a possible D gene (5 bases). CDR3 length equals 13 residues. Trimming shortened V by 5 bases and J by 0 bases, and 10 bases separated the two germline ends. Germline V gives CDR1 SQVTM, CDR2 ANQGSEA. Here the CDR3 reads CSVKGYLNTEAFF. The CDR3 DNA sequence: TGCAGCGTTAAGGGGTACCTGAACACTGAAGCTTTCTTT. The variable domain in full, completed from reference TRBV29-1 and TRBJ1-1, reads SAVISQKPSRDICQRGTSLTIQCQVDSQVTMMFWYRQQPGQSLTLIATANQGSEATYESGFVIDKFPISRPNLTFSTLTVSNMSPEDSSIYLCSVKGYLNTEAFFGQGTRLTVV.

The J gene is TRBJ1-4, the V gene TRBV2; maybe TRBD1 (6 bases). The CDR3 runs 15 residues. The V gene lost 7 bases and the J gene lost 2 bases, with 14 bases spanning the gap. CDR1 and CDR2 from the germline V gene are SNHLY and FYNNEI. The chain's CDR3 is CASKGGVGTNEKLFF. As DNA, the CDR3 is TGTGCCAGCAAGGGGGGGGTAGGGACTAATGAAAAACTGTTTTTT.

The CDR3 reads CASSPPGLAGTDTQYF. CDR3 nucleotide sequence: TGTGCCAGCAGCCCTCCGGGACTAGCGGGCACAGATACGCAGTATTTT. The rearrangement joins TRBV5-5 to TRBJ2-3; 11 nucleotides match TRBD2. Germline lookup yields CDR1 SGHKS and CDR2 YYEKEE (reference sequence). Germline trimming cut 4 bases from V and 1 base from J; bases unmatched to any gene: 5. This CDR3 spans 16 amino acids.

The chain couples TRBV10-3 to TRBJ2-7, with 13 bases lining up with TRBD2. This CDR3 comprises 14 residues. Trimming cost V 7 bases and J 6 bases; bases outside gene matches: 6. Germline CDR1 reads ENHRY; CDR2 reads SYGVKD. The CDR3 sequence: CAITRLAGGPEQYF. CDR3 coding DNA: TGTGCCATCACCAGACTAGCGGGAGGTCCCGAGCAGTACTTC.

The J gene is TRBJ1-5, the V gene TRBV15; D perhaps matches TRBD1 (5 bases). The CDR3 is 15 amino acids. Germline loops: CDR1 LNHNV, CDR2 YYDKDF (reference sequence). Trimming took off 2 bases at V and 8 bases at J, with 16 bases between the two ends. The CDR3 spells CATSRPGRGDEPQHF. The CDR3 DNA reads TGTGCCACCAGCAGACCAGGGAGGGGCGATGAGCCCCAGCATTTT.

V gene TRBV12-5 combines with J gene TRBJ2-3; 10 nucleotides match TRBD2. This CDR3 spans 16 amino acids. Looked up from germline, CDR1 is LGHNT and CDR2 is FRNRAP. The junction had 2 bases not matched to a gene; V was cut back by 0 bases and J by 2 bases. The CDR3 nucleotides read TGTGCTAGTGGTTTGGTACTAGCGGGAAACACAGATACGCAGTATTTT. Translated: CASGLVLAGNTDTQYF.

V and J are TRBV6-5 and TRBJ1-1; 7 nucleotides align to TRBD1. Germline V lookup: CDR1 MNHEY, CDR2 SVGAGI. After removal of 4 bases from V and 5 bases from J, the junction contained 10 bases not matched to a gene. The CDR3 contains 15 residues. The CDR3 nucleotides read TGTGCCAGCAGTTCACGACAGGGAGCGAATACTGAAGCTTTCTTT. Translation: CASSSRQGANTEAFF.

The chain is built from TRBV4-1 and TRBJ2-6; no firm D call. CDR1 and CDR2 (germline): MGHRA, YSYEKL. CDR3 length equals 14 residues. Deletions cut 4 bases from V and 1 base from J, with 5 bases between. As DNA, the CDR3 is TGCGCCAGCAGCCTATTGTCTGGGGCCAACGTCCTGACTTTC. Translated, it gives CASSLLSGANVLTF.